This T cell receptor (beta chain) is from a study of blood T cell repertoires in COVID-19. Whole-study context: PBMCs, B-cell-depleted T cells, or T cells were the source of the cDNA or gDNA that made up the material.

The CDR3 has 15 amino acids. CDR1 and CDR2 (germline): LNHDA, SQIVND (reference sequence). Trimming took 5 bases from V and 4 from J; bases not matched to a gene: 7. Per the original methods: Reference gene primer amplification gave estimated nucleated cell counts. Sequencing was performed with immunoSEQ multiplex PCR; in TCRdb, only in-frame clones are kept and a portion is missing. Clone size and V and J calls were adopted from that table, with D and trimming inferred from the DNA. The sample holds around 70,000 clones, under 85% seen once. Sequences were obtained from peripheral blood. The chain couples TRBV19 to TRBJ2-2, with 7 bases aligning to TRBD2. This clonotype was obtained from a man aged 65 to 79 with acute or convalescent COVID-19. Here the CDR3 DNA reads TGTGCCAGTAGTCGCCGGGGGGTAGGCACCGGGGAGCTGTTTTTT. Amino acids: CASSRRGVGTGELFF.